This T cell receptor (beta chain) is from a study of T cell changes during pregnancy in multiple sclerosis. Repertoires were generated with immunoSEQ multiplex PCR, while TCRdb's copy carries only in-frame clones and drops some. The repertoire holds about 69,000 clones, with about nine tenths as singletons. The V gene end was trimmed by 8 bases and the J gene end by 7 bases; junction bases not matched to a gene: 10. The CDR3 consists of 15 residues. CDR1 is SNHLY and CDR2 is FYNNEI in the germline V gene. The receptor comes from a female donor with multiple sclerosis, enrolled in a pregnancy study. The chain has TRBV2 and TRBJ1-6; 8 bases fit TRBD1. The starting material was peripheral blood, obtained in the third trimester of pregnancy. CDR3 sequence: CASSDREITNSPLHF. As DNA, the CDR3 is TGTGCCAGCTCGGACAGGGAAATTACAAATTCACCCCTCCACTTT.